Each of the 27 T cell receptor beta chains below was sequenced from the same sample in a study of cytomegalovirus exposure and HLA in healthy donors. Primers: 60 Vbeta forward and 13 Jbeta reverse. Profiled with immunoSEQ multiplex PCR; TCRdb holds only in-frame clones, not every one. The profile shows 110,000 to 150,000 clones, roughly 76% of them singletons. The sample comprised PBMCs. The receptors shown here come from a human donor in good health.

This clone was counted once. The V and J genes are TRBV7-3 and TRBJ2-1; D is perhaps TRBD2 (5 bases). This CDR3 spans 16 amino acids. Germline CDR1 is SGHTA and CDR2 is FQGTGA. V was shortened by 1 base and J by 8 bases, with 18 bases between the two germline ends. CDR3 bases: TGTGCCAGCAGCTTAAATATTTGGGCTAGCAGCGATGAGCAGTTCTTC. Translated, it gives CASSLNIWASSDEQFF.

The chain employs TRBV28 and TRBJ2-7; TRBD2 matches 7 bases. CDR3 length: 12 amino acids. CDR1 and CDR2 from the germline V gene are MDHEN and SYDVKM. With 10 bases clipped from V and 2 bases from J, the junction kept 5 bases outside the gene matches. The CDR3 loop is CATTRGAYEQYF. Here the CDR3 DNA reads TGTGCCACGACTCGGGGGGCCTACGAGCAGTACTTC.

This clone was observed a single time. The chain couples TRBV28 to TRBJ1-5, with D perhaps TRBD1 (5 bases). Deletions cut 6 bases from V and 6 bases from J, with 15 bases between. The CDR3 has 14 amino acids. Germline loops: CDR1 MDHEN, CDR2 SYDVKM. As DNA, the CDR3 is TGTGCCAGCAGGGCCGCAGGGTTGGGTCAGCCCCAGCATTTT. Its protein is CASRAAGLGQPQHF.

The rearrangement uses TRBV7-9 and TRBJ2-2; 7 nucleotides agree with TRBD2. After removal of 3 bases from V and 5 bases from J, the junction contained 9 bases not matched to a gene. The CDR3 contains 16 residues. The germline CDR1 and CDR2 sequences are SEHNR and FQNEAQ (reference sequence). CDR3 in amino acids: CASSFPEFGGTGELFF. CDR3 sequence (DNA): TGTGCCAGCAGCTTTCCGGAATTCGGGGGGACCGGGGAGCTGTTTTTT.

The chain employs TRBV2 and TRBJ2-7, with D tentatively TRBD1 (5 bases). V gave up 4 bases and J gave up 0 bases, with 22 bases separating them. The length of the CDR3 is 18 residues. CDR1 is SNHLY and CDR2 is FYNNEI in the germline V gene. The CDR3 coding sequence is TGTGCCAGCAGTGCGTCACAGGCCGTCCCTCACAACTCCTACGAGCAGTACTTC. Its protein product is CASSASQAVPHNSYEQYF.

The gene calls are TRBV27 and TRBJ2-1; D may be TRBD1 (5 bases). Germline V gene data show CDR1 as MNHEY and CDR2 as SMNVEV (reference sequence). V was pared by 2 bases and J by 10 bases, with 9 bases between. This CDR3 has 12 amino acids. The CDR3 coding sequence is TGTGCCAGCAGTTTAAGGGGCGGCGAGCAGTTCTTC. Its protein is CASSLRGGEQFF.

DNA for the CDR3: TGTGCCAGTAGTACCACACTAGTCTACAATGAGCAGTTCTTC. This gives the protein CASSTTLVYNEQFF. The rearrangement joins TRBV19 to TRBJ2-1, with D maybe TRBD2 (5 bases). This CDR3 spans 14 amino acids. Trimming left V 4 bases short and J 3 bases short, with 10 bases between. Germline CDR1 reads LNHDA; CDR2 reads SQIVND (reference sequence).

J is TRBJ1-2 and V is TRBV5-1, with 7 bases lining up with TRBD1. Trimming at V came to 0 bases and at J to 0 bases, leaving 2 bases not matched to a gene. Germline V gene data show CDR1 as SGHRS and CDR2 as YFSETQ. The CDR3 is made up of 15 amino acids. Here the CDR3 DNA reads TGCGCCAGCAGCTTGGAGGGGGCGGCTAACTATGGCTACACCTTC. This translates into CASSLEGAANYGYTF.

This clone was seen only a few times. The V call is TRBV11-2, the J call TRBJ2-7; no firm D call. The V gene's germline CDR1 is SGHAT and CDR2 FQNNGV. The CDR3 covers 14 residues. Trimming took off 4 bases at V and 1 base at J, with 11 bases between the two ends. CDR3 DNA sequence: TGTGCCAGCAGCTCTGACTGGAAGTCCTACGAGCAGTACTTC. Encoded protein: CASSSDWKSYEQYF.

In this sample, this clone turned up a few times. The CDR3 DNA reads as TGTGCCAGTAGTATACAGGGGGCGAGGGAAAAACTGTTTTTT. Translation: CASSIQGAREKLFF. The genes are TRBV19 and TRBJ1-4, with 8 bases that match TRBD1. The CDR3 runs to 14 residues. Losses at the gene ends were 2 bases for V and 8 bases for J; bases not matched to a gene: 4. Germline lookup yields CDR1 LNHDA and CDR2 SQIVND (reference sequence).

The chain uses TRBV5-4 and TRBJ1-1, with a possible D match to TRBD1 (6 bases). The CDR3 is 13 amino acids. Trimming removed 1 base at V and 8 bases at J, with 12 bases between. Germline V lookup: CDR1 SGHNT, CDR2 YYREEE (reference sequence). The DNA of the CDR3 is TGTGCCAGCAGCTTGTGGGGGGGCGGGGAAGCTTTCTTT. It yields the protein CASSLWGGGEAFF.

This clone was seen more than once but under ten times. The V call is TRBV6-1, the J call TRBJ2-6; a possible D gene is TRBD2 (6 bases). Per germline, CDR1 MNHNS and CDR2 SASEGT. Trimming shortened V by 5 bases and J by 0 bases, and 8 bases separated the two germline ends. This CDR3 spans 15 amino acids. The CDR3 DNA sequence: TGTGCCAGCAGTATCGGGAGCTCTGGGGCCAACGTCCTGACTTTC. Protein product: CASSIGSSGANVLTF.

Worth noting for this clone: Compared with germline, one end of the junction differs, possibly owing to a read error. The V call is TRBV7-7, the J call TRBJ2-7, with 10 bases lining up with TRBD2. Germline loops: CDR1 SSHAT, CDR2 FNYEAQ (reference sequence). The CDR3 covers 13 residues. The CDR3 sequence: CASSLAGGYEQYF. The DNA of the CDR3 is TGTGCTAGCAGCTTAGCGGGGGGCTACGAGCAGTACTTC.

This chain uses TRBV27 with TRBJ2-7; tentatively, D is TRBD2 (6 bases). Germline V lookup: CDR1 MNHEY, CDR2 SMNVEV (reference sequence). The CDR3 is 14 residues long. Trimming removed 5 bases from V and 0 bases from J, with 11 bases in between. The chain's CDR3 is CASSAGPHSYEQYF. CDR3 nucleotide sequence: TGTGCCAGCAGTGCGGGACCCCACTCCTACGAGCAGTACTTC.

The chain combines TRBV7-9 with TRBJ2-7; a weak D match, TRBD1 (6 bases). The germline V gene encodes CDR1 SEHNR and CDR2 FQNEAQ (reference sequence). V lost 2 bases and J 2 bases, leaving 13 bases between the germline ends. CDR3 length equals 15 residues. The CDR3 DNA sequence: TGTGCCAGCAGCTTATGGGTAGGGGGAACCTACGAGCAGTACTTC. Protein sequence: CASSLWVGGTYEQYF.

The chain combines TRBV6-5 with TRBJ1-5, with unresolved D. Germline assignment: CDR1 MNHEY and CDR2 SVGAGI. V dropped 4 bases and J dropped 4 bases, with 14 bases sitting between them. The CDR3 has 15 residues. The CDR3: CASSFGGLGNQPQHF. CDR3 DNA sequence: TGTGCCAGCAGTTTTGGCGGCTTGGGTAATCAGCCCCAGCATTTT.

This clone was detected a few times. This chain connects TRBV2 to TRBJ1-1; the D is unclear. CDR3 length equals 12 residues. With 5 bases removed from V and 8 bases from J, the gap between germline ends came to 12 bases. CDR1 is SNHLY and CDR2 is FYNNEI in the germline V gene. CDR3 residues: CASSYTRQEAFF. The CDR3 DNA reads as TGTGCCAGCAGTTACACCAGACAAGAAGCTTTCTTT.

Worth noting for this clone: Here the CDR3 omits its conserved ending phenylalanine or tryptophan, so a read error is the likely source. No DNA is shown, since the ends of the CDR3 on it are uncertain; the CDR3 is the one TCRdb lists. The chain has TRBV21-1 and TRBJ2-7; the DNA was not used to check the table's D call, TRBD1. TRBV21-1 constitutes a pseudogene. With termini counted, the CDR3 has 8 amino acids. CDR3 loop: CASSKGAP.

The CDR3 region is CASSHGRGFSYEQYF. Written as DNA, the CDR3 is TGCGCCAGCAGCCACGGGAGGGGCTTCTCCTACGAGCAGTACTTC. V is TRBV4-1 and J is TRBJ2-7; 8 bases line up with TRBD2. The V gene's germline CDR1 is MGHRA and CDR2 YSYEKL. This CDR3 contains 15 residues. V gave up 3 bases and J gave up 0 bases; unmatched junction bases: 4.

This chain links TRBV10-3 with TRBJ2-1; perhaps TRBD2 as D (7 bases). In germline, CDR1 is ENHRY, CDR2 SYGVKD. The CDR3 runs 14 residues. Trimming left V 4 bases short and J 8 bases short, with 15 bases between. CDR3 in amino acids: CAISGGGGYDEQFF. DNA for the CDR3: TGTGCCATCAGTGGAGGGGGGGGGTATGATGAGCAGTTCTTC.

The chain uses TRBV27 and TRBJ1-5; D remains ambiguous. The CDR3 extends over 14 amino acids. Trimming took 4 bases from V and 6 from J, leaving 13 bases between them. Germline-derived CDR1 and CDR2 are MNHEY and SMNVEV (reference sequence). The CDR3 here is CASSWSGSGQPQHF. CDR3 sequence (DNA): TGTGCCAGCAGTTGGTCCGGAAGCGGTCAGCCCCAGCATTTT.

The chain carries TRBV27 and TRBJ1-2; the D is unclear. The length of the CDR3 is 13 residues. Trimming left V 6 bases short and J 2 bases short, with 10 bases between. Germline V CDR1 and CDR2: MNHEY, SMNVEV (reference sequence). CDR3 loop: CASSYEPNYGYTF. CDR3 in DNA: TGTGCCAGCAGCTATGAACCCAACTATGGCTACACCTTC.

The chain recombines TRBV6-1 with TRBJ1-5; 8 nucleotides line up with TRBD1. The length of the CDR3 is 13 residues. Germline loops: CDR1 MNHNS, CDR2 SASEGT. Trimming removed 6 bases from V and 5 bases from J; junction bases left unmatched: 3. The CDR3 sequence: CASSWTGHQPQHF. CDR3 nucleotide sequence: TGTGCCAGCAGCTGGACAGGGCATCAGCCCCAGCATTTT.

The chain uses TRBV20-1 and TRBJ2-5, with D unresolved. V was pared by 3 bases and J by 3 bases, with 5 bases between. The CDR3 is 11 amino acids. Germline V lookup: CDR1 DFQATT, CDR2 SNEGSKA (reference sequence). The CDR3 loop is CSASTKETQYF. The DNA for the CDR3 is TGCAGTGCTAGCACAAAAGAGACCCAGTACTTC.

The chain couples TRBV6-4 to TRBJ1-1, with 7 positions matching TRBD1. Germline V gives CDR1 MRHNA, CDR2 SNTAGT. V was pared by 6 bases and J by 5 bases, with 27 bases of the junction left unmatched. The CDR3 is 20 amino acids. In DNA, the CDR3 is TGTGCCAGCAGCGCAGTCGGGACAGTGTTGACTCCAAAGTATCGTACTGAAGCTTTCTTT. Translation gives CASSAVGTVLTPKYRTEAFF.

J is TRBJ2-2 and V is TRBV4-1; tentatively, D is TRBD1 (6 bases). CDR1 is MGHRA and CDR2 is YSYEKL in the germline V gene. This CDR3 region has 16 residues. V lost 2 bases and J lost 1, with 11 bases in between. The chain's CDR3 is CASSQPTGQNTGELFF. The CDR3 nucleotides are TGCGCCAGCAGCCAACCCACAGGGCAGAACACCGGGGAGCTGTTTTTT.

This chain connects TRBV6-4 to TRBJ2-1; 9 bases match TRBD2. The CDR3 covers 15 residues. With V trimmed by 5 bases and J by 0 bases, 2 bases remained unmatched. The germline gives CDR1 MRHNA, CDR2 SNTAGT. CDR3 region: CASSFSGSSYNEQFF. CDR3 bases: TGTGCCAGCAGTTTTAGCGGGAGCTCCTACAATGAGCAGTTCTTC.